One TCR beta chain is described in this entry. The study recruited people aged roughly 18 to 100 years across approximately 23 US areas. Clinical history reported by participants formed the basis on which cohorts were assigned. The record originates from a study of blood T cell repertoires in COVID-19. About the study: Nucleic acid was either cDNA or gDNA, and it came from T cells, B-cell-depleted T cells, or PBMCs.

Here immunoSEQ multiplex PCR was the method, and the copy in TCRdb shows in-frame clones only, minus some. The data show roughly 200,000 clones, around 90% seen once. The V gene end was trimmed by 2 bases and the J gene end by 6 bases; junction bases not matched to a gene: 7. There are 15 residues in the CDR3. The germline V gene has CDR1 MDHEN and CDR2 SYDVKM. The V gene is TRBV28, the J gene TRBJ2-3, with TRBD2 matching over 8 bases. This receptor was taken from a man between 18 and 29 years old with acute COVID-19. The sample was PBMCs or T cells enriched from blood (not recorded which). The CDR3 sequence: CASSLEVSGSDTQYF. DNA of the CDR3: TGTGCCAGCAGTTTAGAGGTCAGCGGGAGCGATACGCAGTATTTT.